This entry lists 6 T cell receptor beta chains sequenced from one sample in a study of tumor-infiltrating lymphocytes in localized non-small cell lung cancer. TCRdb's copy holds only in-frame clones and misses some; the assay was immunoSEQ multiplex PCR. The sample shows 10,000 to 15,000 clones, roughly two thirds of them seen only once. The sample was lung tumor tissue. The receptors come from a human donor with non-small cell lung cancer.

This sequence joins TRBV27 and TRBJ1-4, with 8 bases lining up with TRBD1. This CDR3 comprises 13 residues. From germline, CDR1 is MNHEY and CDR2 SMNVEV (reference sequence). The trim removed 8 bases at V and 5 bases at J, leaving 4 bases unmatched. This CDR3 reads CASQDRENEKLFF. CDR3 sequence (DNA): TGTGCCAGCCAGGACAGGGAGAATGAAAAACTGTTTTTT.

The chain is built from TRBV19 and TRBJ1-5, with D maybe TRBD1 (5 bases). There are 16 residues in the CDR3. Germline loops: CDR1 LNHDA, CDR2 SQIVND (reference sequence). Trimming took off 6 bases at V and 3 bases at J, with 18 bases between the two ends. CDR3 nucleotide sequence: TGTGCCAGTAGACCCGAAGGGCGGGGCTTCAATCAGCCCCAGCATTTT. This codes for CASRPEGRGFNQPQHF.

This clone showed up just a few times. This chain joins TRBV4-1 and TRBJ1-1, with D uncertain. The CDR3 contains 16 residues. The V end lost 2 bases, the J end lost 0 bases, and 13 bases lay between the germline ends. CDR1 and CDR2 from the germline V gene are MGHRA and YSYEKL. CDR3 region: CASSQLEVSMNTEAFF. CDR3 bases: TGCGCCAGCAGCCAATTGGAGGTCAGCATGAACACTGAAGCTTTCTTT.

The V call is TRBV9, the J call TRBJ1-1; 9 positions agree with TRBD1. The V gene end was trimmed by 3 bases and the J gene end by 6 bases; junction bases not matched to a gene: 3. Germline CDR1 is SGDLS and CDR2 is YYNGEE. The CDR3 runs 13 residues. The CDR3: CASSARQGAEAFF. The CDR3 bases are TGTGCCAGCAGCGCAAGACAGGGGGCTGAAGCTTTCTTT.

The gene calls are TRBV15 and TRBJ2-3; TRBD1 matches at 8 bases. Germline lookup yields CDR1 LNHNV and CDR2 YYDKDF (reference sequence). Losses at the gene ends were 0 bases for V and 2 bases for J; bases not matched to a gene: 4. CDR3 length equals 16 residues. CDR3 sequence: CATSRERQGTTDTQYF. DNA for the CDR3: TGTGCCACCAGCAGAGAAAGACAGGGGACCACAGATACGCAGTATTTT.

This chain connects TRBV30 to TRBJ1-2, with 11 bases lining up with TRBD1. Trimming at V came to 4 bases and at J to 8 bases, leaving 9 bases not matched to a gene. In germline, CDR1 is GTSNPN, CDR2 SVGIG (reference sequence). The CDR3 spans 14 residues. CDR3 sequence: CAWTPGQGVRGYTF. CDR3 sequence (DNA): TGTGCCTGGACCCCGGGACAGGGGGTTCGGGGCTACACCTTC.